This T cell receptor beta chain stems from a study of cytomegalovirus exposure and HLA in healthy donors. Study observations and caveats: In a later analysis, most CMV-associated TCR beta chains appeared HLA-restricted.

The PCR was carried out with 60 Vbeta primers and 13 Jbeta primers. Assay used: immunoSEQ multiplex PCR; TCRdb lists only in-frame clones, some missing. The profile shows about 130,000 clones, roughly four fifths of them singletons. Per germline, CDR1 LGHNA and CDR2 YSLEER. The J segment lost 3 bases and the V segment lost 1 base, leaving 2 bases of the junction unmatched. The CDR3 is 15 amino acids. In its sample, this clone was seen once. Its matching antigen is unknown. This sequence joins TRBV4-3 and TRBJ1-2, with 10 bases that match TRBD1. The sequenced sample consisted of PBMCs. This TCR derives from a woman between 40 and 55 years old in good health and CMV-seropositive. The CDR3 loop reads CASSQGDRGDYGYTF. The CDR3 nucleotides are TGCGCCAGCAGCCAAGGGGACAGGGGCGACTATGGCTACACCTTC.